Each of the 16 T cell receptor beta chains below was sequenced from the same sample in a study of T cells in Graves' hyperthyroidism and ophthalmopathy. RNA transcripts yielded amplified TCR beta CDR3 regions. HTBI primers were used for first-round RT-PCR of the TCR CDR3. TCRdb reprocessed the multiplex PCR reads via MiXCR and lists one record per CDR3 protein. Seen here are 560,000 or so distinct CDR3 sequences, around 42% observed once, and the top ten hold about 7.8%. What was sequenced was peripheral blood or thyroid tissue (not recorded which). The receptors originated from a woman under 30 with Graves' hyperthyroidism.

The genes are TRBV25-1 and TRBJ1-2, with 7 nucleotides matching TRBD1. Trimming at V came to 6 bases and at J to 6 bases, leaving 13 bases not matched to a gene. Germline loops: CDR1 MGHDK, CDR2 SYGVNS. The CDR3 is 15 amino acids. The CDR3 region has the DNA TGTGCCAGCAGCCCACCGCGGGGACAGAACAATGGCTACACCTTC. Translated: CASSPPRGQNNGYTF.

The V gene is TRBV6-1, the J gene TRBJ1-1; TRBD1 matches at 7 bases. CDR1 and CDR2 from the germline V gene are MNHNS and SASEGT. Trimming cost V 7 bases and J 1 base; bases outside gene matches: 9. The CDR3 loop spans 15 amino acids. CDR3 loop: CASTHRTGTNTEAFF. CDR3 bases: TGTGCCAGCACCCATAGGACAGGTACGAACACTGAAGCTTTCTTT.

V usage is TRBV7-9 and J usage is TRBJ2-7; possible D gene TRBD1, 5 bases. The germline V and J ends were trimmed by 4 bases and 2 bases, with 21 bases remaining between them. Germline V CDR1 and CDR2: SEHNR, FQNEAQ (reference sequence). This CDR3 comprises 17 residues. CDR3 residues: CASSSTTPPLGPYEQYF. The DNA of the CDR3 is TGTGCCAGCAGCTCCACGACACCCCCGTTGGGGCCCTACGAGCAGTACTTC.

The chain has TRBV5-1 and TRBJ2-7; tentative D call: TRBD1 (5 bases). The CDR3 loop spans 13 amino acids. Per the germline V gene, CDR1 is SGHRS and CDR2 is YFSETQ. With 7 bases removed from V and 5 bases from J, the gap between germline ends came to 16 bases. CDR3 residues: CASSTAGSNEQYF. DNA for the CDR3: TGCGCCAGCTCCACCGCAGGGTCCAACGAGCAGTACTTC.

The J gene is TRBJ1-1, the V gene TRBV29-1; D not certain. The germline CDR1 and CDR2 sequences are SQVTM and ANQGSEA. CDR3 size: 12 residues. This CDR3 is CRDSGMNTEAFF. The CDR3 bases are TGCAGAGACTCCGGGATGAACACTGAAGCTTTCTTT.

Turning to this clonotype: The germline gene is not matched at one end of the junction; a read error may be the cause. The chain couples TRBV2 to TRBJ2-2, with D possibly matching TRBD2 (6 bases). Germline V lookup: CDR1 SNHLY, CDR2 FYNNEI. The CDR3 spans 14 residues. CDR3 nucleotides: TGTGCCAGCACCGTTGGCAGGGCTGGCGGGGAACTGTTTTTT. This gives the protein CASTVGRAGGELFF. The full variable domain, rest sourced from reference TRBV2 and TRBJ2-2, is EPEVTQTPSHQVTQMGQEVILRCVPISNHLYFYWYRQILGQKVEFLVSFYNNEISEKSEIFDDQFSVERPDGSNFTLKIRSTKLEDSAMYFCASTVGRAGGELFFGEGSRLTVL.

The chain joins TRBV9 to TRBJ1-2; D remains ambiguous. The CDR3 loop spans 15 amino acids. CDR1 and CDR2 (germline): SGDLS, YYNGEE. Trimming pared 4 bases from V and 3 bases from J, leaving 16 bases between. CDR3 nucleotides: TGTGCCAGCAGCACGAGTTATGGCATTCACTATGGCTACACCTTC. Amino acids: CASSTSYGIHYGYTF.

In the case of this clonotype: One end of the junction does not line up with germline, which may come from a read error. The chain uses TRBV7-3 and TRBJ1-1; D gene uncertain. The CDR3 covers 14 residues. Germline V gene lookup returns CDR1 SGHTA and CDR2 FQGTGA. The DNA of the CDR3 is TGCGCCAGCACCCTCGACACACTCGGCACTGAAGCTTTCTTT. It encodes CASTLDTLGTEAFF.

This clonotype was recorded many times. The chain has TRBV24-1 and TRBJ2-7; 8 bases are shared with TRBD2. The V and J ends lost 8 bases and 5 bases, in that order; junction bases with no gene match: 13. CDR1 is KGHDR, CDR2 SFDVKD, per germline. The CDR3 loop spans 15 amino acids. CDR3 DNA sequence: TGTGCCACCACGCCATCCGGGCGGGAGGCAAACGAGCAGTACTTC. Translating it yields CATTPSGREANEQYF.

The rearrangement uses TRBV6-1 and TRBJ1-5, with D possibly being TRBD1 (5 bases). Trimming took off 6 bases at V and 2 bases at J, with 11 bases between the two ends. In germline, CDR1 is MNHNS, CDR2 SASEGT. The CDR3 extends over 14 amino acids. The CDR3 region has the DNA TGTGCCAGCAGGGGCCCGACAGGCAATCAGCCCCAGCATTTT. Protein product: CASRGPTGNQPQHF.

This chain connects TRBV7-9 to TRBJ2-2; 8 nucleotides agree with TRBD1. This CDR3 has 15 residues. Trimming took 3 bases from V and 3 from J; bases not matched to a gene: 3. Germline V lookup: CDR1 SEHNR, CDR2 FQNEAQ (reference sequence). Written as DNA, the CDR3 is TGTGCCAGCAGCTTGAACAGGGGGGACACCGGGGAGCTGTTTTTT. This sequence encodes CASSLNRGDTGELFF. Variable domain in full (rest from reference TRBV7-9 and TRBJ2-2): DTGVSQNPRHKITKRGQNVTFRCDPISEHNRLYWYRQTLGQGPEFLTYFQNEAQLEKSRLLSDRFSAERPKGSFSTLEIQRTEQGDSAMYLCASSLNRGDTGELFFGEGSRLTVL.

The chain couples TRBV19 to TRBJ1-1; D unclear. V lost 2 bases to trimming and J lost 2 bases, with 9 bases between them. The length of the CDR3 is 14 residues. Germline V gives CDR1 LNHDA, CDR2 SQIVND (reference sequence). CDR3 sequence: CASSISGFNTEAFF. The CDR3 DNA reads TGTGCCAGTAGTATATCGGGGTTCAACACTGAAGCTTTCTTT.

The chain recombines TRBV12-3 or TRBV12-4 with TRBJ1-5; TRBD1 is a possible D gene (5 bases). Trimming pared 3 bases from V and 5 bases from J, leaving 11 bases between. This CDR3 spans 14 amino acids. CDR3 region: CASSFKGFDQPQHF. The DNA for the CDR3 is TGTGCCAGCAGTTTCAAGGGGTTCGATCAGCCCCAGCATTTT.

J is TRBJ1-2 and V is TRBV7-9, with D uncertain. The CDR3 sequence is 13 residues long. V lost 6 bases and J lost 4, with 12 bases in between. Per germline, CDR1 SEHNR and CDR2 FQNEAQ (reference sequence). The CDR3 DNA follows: TGTGCCAGCAGTGAGAGGCAAATCTATGGCTACACCTTC. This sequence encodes CASSERQIYGYTF.

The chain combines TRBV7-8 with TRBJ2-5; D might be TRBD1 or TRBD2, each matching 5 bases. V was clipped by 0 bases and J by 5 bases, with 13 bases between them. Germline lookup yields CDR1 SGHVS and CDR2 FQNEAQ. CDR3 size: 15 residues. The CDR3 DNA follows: TGTGCCAGCAGCTTAGCGCCGGGGCTTCATGAGACCCAGTACTTC. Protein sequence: CASSLAPGLHETQYF.

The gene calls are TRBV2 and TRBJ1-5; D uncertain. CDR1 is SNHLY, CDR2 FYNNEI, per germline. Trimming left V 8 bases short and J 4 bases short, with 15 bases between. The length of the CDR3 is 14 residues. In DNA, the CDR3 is TGTGCCAGCTCACCCACGAACGGAAATCAGCCCCAGCATTTT. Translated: CASSPTNGNQPQHF.